This T cell receptor (beta chain) was recovered during a study of cytomegalovirus exposure and HLA in healthy donors. The PCR had 60 Vbeta and 13 Jbeta primers. The assay was immunoSEQ multiplex PCR, and TCRdb's table has in-frame clones only and misses some. The sample holds roughly 71,000 clones, just under 75% seen once. The CDR3 contains 13 residues. CDR1 is SGHVS and CDR2 is FQNEAQ in the germline V gene. V dropped 1 base and J dropped 4 bases, with 7 bases sitting between them. The chain couples TRBV7-8 to TRBJ1-2, with D perhaps matching TRBD1 (6 bases). The clonotype was recovered from a human donor in good health. Sequencing input: PBMCs. DNA for the CDR3: TGTGCCAGCAGCTTAGAACAGGGCTATGGCTACACCTTC. This translates into CASSLEQGYGYTF.